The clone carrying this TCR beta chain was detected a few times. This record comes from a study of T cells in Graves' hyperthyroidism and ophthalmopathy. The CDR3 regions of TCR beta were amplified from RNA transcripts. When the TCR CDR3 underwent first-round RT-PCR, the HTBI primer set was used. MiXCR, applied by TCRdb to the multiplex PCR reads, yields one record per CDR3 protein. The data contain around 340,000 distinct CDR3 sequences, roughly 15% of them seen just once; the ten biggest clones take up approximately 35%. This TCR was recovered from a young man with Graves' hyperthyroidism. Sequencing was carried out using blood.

The DNA of the CDR3 is TGTGCCAGCTCACCACGGGCCTGGGGGAACACCGGGGAGCTGTTTTTT. It yields the protein CASSPRAWGNTGELFF. This sequence joins TRBV18 and TRBJ2-2; D call uncertain. The CDR3 is made up of 16 amino acids. Germline V gives CDR1 KGHSH, CDR2 LQKENI. The V end lost 1 base, the J end lost 1 base, and 10 bases lay between the germline ends.